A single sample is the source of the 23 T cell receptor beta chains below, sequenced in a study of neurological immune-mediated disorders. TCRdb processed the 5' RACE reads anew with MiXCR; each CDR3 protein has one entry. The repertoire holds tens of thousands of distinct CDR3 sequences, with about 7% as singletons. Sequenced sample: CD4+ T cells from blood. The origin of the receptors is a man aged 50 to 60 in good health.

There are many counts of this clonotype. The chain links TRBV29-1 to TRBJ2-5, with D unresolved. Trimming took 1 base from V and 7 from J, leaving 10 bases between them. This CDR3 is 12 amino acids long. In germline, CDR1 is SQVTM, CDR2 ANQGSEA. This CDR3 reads CSVEVPDLTQYF. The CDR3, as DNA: TGCAGCGTTGAAGTACCCGACTTGACCCAGTACTTC.

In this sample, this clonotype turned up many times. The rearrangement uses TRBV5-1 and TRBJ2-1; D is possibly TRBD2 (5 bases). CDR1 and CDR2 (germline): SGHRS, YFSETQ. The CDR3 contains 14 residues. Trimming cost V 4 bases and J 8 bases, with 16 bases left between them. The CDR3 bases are TGCGCCAGCAGCCTCGGACTGCTAGGCGATGAGCAGTTCTTC. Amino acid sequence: CASSLGLLGDEQFF.

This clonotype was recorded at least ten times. The CDR3 is CASSTRQGGIYEQYF. The CDR3 nucleotides read TGTGCCAGCAGCACGCGACAGGGGGGGATATACGAGCAGTACTTC. V and J are TRBV28 and TRBJ2-7, with 9 nucleotides matching TRBD1. This CDR3 is built from 15 residues. Trimming at V came to 6 bases and at J to 4 bases, leaving 10 bases not matched to a gene. CDR1 and CDR2 from the germline V gene are MDHEN and SYDVKM.

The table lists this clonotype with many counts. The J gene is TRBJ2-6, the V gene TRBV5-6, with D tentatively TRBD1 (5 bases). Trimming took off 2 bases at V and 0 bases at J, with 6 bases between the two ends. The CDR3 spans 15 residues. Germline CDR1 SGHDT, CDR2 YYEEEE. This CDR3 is CASSLQASGANVLTF. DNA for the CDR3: TGTGCCAGCAGCTTACAGGCCTCTGGGGCCAACGTCCTGACTTTC.

CDR3 sequence reads: CSASAGPALHEQYF. The CDR3 nucleotides are TGCAGTGCATCGGCGGGACCAGCCCTCCACGAGCAGTACTTC. This rearrangement joins TRBV20-1 to TRBJ2-7; maybe TRBD2 (6 bases). V lost 6 bases to trimming and J lost 5 bases, with 20 bases between them. CDR3 length equals 14 residues. Germline CDR1 reads DFQATT; CDR2 reads SNEGSKA (reference sequence).

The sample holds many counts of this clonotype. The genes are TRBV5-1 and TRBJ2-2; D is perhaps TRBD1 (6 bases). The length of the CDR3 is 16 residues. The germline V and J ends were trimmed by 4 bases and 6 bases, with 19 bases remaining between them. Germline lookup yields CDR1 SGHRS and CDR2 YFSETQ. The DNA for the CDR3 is TGCGCCAGCAGCGGCGGAGCCAGGGGTGTCGCCGGGGAGCTGTTTTTT. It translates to CASSGGARGVAGELFF. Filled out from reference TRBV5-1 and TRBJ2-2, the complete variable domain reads KAGVTQTPRYLIKTRGQQVTLSCSPISGHRSVSWYQQTPGQGLQFLFEYFSETQRNKGNFPGRFSGRQFSNSRSEMNVSTLELGDSALYLCASSGGARGVAGELFFGEGSRLTVL.

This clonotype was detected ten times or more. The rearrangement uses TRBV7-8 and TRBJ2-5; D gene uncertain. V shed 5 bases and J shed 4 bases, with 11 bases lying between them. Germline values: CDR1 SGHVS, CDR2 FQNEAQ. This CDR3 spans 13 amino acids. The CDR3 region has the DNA TGTGCCAGCAGCGGGAAGTGGGGAGAGACCCAGTACTTC. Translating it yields CASSGKWGETQYF.

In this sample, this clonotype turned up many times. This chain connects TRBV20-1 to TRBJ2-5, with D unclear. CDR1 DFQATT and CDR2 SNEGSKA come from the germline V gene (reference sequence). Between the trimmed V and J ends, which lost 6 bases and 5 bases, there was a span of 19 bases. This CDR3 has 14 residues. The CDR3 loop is CSAARTAGQETQYF. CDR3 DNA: TGCAGTGCAGCCCGGACGGCCGGCCAGGAGACCCAGTACTTC.

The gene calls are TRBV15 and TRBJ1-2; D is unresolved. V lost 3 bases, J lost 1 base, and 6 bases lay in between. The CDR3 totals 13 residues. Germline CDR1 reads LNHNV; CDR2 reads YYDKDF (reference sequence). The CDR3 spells CATSSTVNYGYTF. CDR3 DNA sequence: TGTGCCACCAGCAGCACCGTTAACTATGGCTACACCTTC.

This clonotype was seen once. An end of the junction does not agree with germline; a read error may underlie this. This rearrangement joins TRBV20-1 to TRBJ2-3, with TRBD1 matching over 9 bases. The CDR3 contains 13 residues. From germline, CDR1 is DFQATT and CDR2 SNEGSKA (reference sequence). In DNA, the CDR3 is TGTAGTGCTTTCGGACAGGGGCAGGATACGCAGTATTTT. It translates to CSAFGQGQDTQYF.

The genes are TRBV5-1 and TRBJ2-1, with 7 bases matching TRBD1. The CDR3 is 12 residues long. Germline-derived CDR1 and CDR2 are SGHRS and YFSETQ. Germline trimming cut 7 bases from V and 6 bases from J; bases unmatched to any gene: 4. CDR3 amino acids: CASETGFNEQFF. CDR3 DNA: TGCGCCAGCGAGACAGGGTTCAATGAGCAGTTCTTC.

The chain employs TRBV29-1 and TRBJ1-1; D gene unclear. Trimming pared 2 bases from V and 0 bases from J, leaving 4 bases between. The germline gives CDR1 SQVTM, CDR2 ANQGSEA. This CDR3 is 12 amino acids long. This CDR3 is CSVESVNTEAFF. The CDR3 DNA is TGCAGCGTTGAATCCGTGAACACTGAAGCTTTCTTT.

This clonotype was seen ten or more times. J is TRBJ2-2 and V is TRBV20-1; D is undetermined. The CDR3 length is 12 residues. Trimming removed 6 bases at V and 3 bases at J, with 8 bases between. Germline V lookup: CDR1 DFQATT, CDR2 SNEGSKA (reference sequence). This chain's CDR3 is CSAEIHTGELFF. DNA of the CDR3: TGCAGTGCCGAGATCCACACCGGGGAGCTGTTTTTT.

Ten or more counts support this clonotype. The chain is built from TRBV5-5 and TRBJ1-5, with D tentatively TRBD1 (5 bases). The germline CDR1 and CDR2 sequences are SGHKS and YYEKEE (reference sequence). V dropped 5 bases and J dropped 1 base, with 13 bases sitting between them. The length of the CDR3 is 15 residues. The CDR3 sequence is CASSFLGGSNQPQHF. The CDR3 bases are TGTGCCAGCAGTTTCCTTGGGGGGAGCAATCAGCCCCAGCATTTT.

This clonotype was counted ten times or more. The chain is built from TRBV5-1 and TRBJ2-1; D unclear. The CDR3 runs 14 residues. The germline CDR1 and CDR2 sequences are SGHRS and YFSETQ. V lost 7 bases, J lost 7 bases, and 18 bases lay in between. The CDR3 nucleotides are TGCGCCAGCGCCGGGCAACCCCCTTTTAATGAGCAGTTCTTC. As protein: CASAGQPPFNEQFF.

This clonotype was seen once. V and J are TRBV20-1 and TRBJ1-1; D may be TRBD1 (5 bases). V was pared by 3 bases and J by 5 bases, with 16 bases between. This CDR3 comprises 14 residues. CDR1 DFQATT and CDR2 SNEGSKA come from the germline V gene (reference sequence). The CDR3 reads CSASSSPEGTEAFF. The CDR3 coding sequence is TGCAGTGCTAGTTCAAGCCCTGAGGGGACTGAAGCTTTCTTT.

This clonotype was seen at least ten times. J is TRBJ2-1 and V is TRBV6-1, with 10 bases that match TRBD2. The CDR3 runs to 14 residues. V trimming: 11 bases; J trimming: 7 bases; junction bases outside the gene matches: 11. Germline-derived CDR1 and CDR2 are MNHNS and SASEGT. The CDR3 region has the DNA TGTGCCGCATATAGCGGGAGGCGGGTAAATGAGCAGTTCTTC. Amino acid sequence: CAAYSGRRVNEQFF.

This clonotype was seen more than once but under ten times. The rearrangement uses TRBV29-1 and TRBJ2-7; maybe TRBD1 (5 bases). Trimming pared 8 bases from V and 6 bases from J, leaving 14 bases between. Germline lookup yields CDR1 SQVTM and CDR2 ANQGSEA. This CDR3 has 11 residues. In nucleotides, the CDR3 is TGCAGCCTCCTCTCCCAGGGCGAGCAGTACTTC. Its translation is CSLLSQGEQYF.

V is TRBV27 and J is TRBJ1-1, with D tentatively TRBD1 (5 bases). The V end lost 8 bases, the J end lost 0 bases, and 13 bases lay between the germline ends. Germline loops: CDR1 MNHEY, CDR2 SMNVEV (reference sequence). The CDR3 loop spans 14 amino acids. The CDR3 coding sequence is TGTGCCAGCTCCTTTGGCAGGGTGAACACTGAAGCTTTCTTT. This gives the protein CASSFGRVNTEAFF.

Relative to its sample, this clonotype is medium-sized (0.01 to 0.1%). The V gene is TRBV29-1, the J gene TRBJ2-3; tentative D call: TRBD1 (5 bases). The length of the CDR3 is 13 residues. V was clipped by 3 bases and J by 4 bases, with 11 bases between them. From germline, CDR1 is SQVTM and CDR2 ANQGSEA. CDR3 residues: CSVDKGLADTQYF. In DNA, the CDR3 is TGCAGCGTTGATAAGGGGTTGGCAGATACGCAGTATTTT.

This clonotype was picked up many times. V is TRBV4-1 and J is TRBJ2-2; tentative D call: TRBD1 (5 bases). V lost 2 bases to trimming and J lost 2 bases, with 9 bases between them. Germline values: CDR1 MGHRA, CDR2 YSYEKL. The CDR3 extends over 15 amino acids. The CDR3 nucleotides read TGCGCCAGCAGCCAACAGGGAATAAACACCGGGGAGCTGTTTTTT. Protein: CASSQQGINTGELFF.

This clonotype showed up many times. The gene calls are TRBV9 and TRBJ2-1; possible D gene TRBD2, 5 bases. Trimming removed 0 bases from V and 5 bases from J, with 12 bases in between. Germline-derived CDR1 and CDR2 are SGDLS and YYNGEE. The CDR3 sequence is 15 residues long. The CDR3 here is CASSVDGLTNNEQFF. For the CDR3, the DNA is TGTGCCAGCAGCGTAGATGGACTGACCAACAATGAGCAGTTCTTC.

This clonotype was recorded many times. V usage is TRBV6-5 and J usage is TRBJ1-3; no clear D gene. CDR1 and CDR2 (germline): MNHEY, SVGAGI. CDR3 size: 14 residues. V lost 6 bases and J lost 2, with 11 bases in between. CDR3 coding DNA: TGTGCCAGCAGCCGTCAGATAGCTGGAAACACCATATATTTT. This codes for CASSRQIAGNTIYF.